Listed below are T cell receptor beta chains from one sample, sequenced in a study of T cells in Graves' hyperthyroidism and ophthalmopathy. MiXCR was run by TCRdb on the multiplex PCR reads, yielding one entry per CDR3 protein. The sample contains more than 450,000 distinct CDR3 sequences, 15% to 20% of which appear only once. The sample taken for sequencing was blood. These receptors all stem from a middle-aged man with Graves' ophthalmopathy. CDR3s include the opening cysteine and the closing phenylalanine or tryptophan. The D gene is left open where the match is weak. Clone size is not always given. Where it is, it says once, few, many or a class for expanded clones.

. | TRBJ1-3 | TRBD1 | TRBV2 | CASSAGRGRGNTIYF | TGTGCCAGCAGTGCTGGGAGGGGGCGAGGAAACACCATATATTTT
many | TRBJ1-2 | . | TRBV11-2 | CASSGGGANYGYTF | TGTGCCAGCAGCGGGGGGGGGGCTAACTATGGCTACACCTTC
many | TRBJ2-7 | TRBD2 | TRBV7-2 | CASSFRTSGRPEQYF | TGTGCCAGCAGCTTCCGGACTAGCGGGAGACCCGAGCAGTACTTC
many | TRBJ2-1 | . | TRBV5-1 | CASRQGTDLYNEQFF | TGCGCCAGCAGGCAGGGGACGGACCTTTACAATGAGCAGTTCTTC
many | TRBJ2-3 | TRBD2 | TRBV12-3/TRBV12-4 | CASRLAGGGDTQYF | TGTGCCAGCAGACTAGCGGGGGGGGGAGATACGCAGTATTTT
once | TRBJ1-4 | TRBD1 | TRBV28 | CASSDREATNEKLFF | TGTGCCAGCAGTGACAGGGAGGCAACTAATGAAAAACTGTTTTTT
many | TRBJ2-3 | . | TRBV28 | CASSLFAGPDTQYF | TGTGCCAGCAGTTTATTTGCGGGACCAGATACGCAGTATTTT
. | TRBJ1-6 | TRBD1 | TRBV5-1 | CASAGQGDSPLHF | TGCGCCAGCGCCGGGCAGGGGGATTCACCCCTCCACTTT
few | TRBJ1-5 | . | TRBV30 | CAWSVLGFNQPQHF | TGTGCCTGGAGTGTTCTAGGGTTCAATCAGCCCCAGCATTTT
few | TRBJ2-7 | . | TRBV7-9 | CASSYRKVPQYF | TGTGCCAGCAGCTACAGAAAGGTACCGCAGTACTTC
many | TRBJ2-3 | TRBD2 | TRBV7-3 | CASSLAPGLAGGADTQYF | TGTGCCAGCAGCTTAGCCCCGGGACTAGCGGGGGGGGCAGATACGCAGTATTTT
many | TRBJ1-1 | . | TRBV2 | CASRQGRAFF | TGTGCCAGCAGGCAGGGGCGAGCTTTCTTT
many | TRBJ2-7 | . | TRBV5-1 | CASSLEQGGSYEQYF | TGCGCCAGCAGCTTGGAGCAGGGTGGAAGCTACGAGCAGTACTTC
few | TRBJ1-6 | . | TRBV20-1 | CSARDEGLPNSPLHF | TGCAGTGCTAGAGATGAAGGACTGCCGAATTCACCCCTCCACTTT
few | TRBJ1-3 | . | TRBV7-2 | CASSLSDSGNTIYF | TGTGCCAGCAGCCTTAGCGACTCTGGAAACACCATATATTTT
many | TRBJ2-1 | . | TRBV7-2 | CASGFNEQFF | TGTGCCAGCGGCTTCAATGAGCAGTTCTTC
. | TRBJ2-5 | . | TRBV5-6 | CASRMSRGAAGETQYF | TGTGCCAGCAGGATGAGTCGCGGGGCCGCCGGAGAGACCCAGTACTTC
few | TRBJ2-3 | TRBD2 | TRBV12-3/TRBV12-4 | CASSSDPGGTQYF | TGTGCCAGCAGTTCCGACCCGGGAGGTACGCAGTATTTT
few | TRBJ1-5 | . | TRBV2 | CASSEEGGFAGGVSGSQHF | TGTGCCAGCAGTGAAGAAGGAGGGTTCGCCGGGGGTGTATCGGGTTCCCAGCATTTT
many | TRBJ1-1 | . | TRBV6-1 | CASSEVFGTEAFF | TGTGCCAGCAGTGAAGTTTTTGGCACTGAAGCTTTCTTT
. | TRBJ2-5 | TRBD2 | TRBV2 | CASSDLRGGETQYF | TGTGCCAGCAGTGACTTGCGGGGGGGAGAGACCCAGTACTTC
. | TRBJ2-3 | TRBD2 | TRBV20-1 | CSATRESGTDTQYF | TGCAGTGCTACGCGGGAGTCAGGCACAGATACGCAGTATTTT
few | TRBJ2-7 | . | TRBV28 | CASSFVVGGEQYF | TGTGCCAGCAGTTTCGTAGTAGGAGGGGAGCAGTACTTC
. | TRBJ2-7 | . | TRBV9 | CASSPLPGHSYEQYF | TGTGCCAGCAGCCCTCTGCCGGGACACTCCTACGAGCAGTACTTC
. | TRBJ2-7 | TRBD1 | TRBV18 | CASSPQETGGAYYEQYF | TGTGCCAGCTCACCGCAAGAAACAGGGGGCGCCTATTACGAGCAGTACTTC
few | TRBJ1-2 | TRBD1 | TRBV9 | CASSGLYWTGNGYTF | TGTGCCAGCAGCGGGCTATACTGGACAGGCAATGGCTACACCTTC
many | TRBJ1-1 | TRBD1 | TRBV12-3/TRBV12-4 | CASSHAGQRNTEAFF | TGTGCCAGCAGTCATGCGGGACAGAGGAACACTGAAGCTTTCTTT
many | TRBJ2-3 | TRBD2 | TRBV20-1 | CSASLAGDTQYF | TGCAGTGCTAGCTTAGCGGGAGATACGCAGTATTTT
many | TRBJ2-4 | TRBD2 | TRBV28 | CASGGGGGLDKNIQYF | TGTGCCAGCGGCGGCGGGGGGGGGCTTGACAAAAACATTCAGTACTTC
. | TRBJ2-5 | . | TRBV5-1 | CASSLGGLETQYF | TGCGCCAGCAGCTTGGGGGGGCTCGAGACCCAGTACTTC
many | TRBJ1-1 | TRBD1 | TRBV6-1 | CASRRGQGRAFF | TGTGCCAGCAGGAGGGGACAGGGTAGAGCTTTCTTT
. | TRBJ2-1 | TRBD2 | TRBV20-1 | CSAPGREAWYEQFF | TGCAGTGCCCCTGGGCGGGAGGCCTGGTACGAGCAGTTCTTC
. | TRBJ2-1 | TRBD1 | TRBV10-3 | CAISAGTGGVGEQFF | TGTGCCATCAGTGCCGGGACAGGGGGCGTCGGGGAGCAGTTCTTC
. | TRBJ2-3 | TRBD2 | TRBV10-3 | CAISVAGLSTDTQYF | TGTGCCATCAGTGTAGCGGGACTTTCAACAGATACGCAGTATTTT
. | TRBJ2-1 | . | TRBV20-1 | CSARLLAWSSYNEQFF | TGCAGTGCTAGACTGCTAGCGTGGAGCTCCTACAATGAGCAGTTCTTC
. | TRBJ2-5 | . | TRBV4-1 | CASSQDLTIEETQYF | TGCGCCAGCAGCCAAGATCTGACTATTGAAGAGACCCAGTACTTC
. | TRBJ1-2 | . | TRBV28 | CASSLGTSPNYDYTF | TGTGCCAGCAGTTTGGGAACCAGCCCCAACTATGACTACACCTTC